This T cell receptor beta chain emerged from a study of T-cell reconstitution after alpha-beta-depleted transplantation in children. Preparing the TCRbeta library involved the use of unique molecular identifiers. TCRdb independently ran MiXCR on the PCR reads; one entry per CDR3 protein. The sample gives 150,000 to 250,000 distinct CDR3 sequences, approximately 6.8% of which show up once; 4.5% is in the top ten. Per the germline V gene, CDR1 is SGDLS and CDR2 is YYNGEE. Trimming removed 4 bases at V and 2 bases at J, with 16 bases between. The CDR3 extends over 17 amino acids. Study-wide findings and caveats: Day-60 TCRbeta diversity that was high in some patients was derived from surviving recipient T cells and thymic progenitors. By one year post-transplant, T-cell counts and diversity largely arose from T cells that were newly produced. The origin of alpha-beta T cells about two months after transplant was reportedly several hundred expanded graft clones.

This clonotype was seen at least ten times. Its antigen is still unknown. This TCR derives from a girl under three years old with combined immunodeficiency, due to receive a stem cell transplant. The sample here was PBMCs, taken before TCRalphabeta/CD19-depleted stem cell transplant. The rearrangement joins TRBV9 to TRBJ2-6; D remains ambiguous. The CDR3 loop reads CASSFKLVAPGANVLTF. The CDR3 DNA reads TGTGCCAGCAGCTTCAAATTGGTGGCGCCTGGGGCCAACGTCCTGACTTTC.